Listed below are T cell receptor beta chains from one sample, sequenced in a study of blood T cell repertoires in COVID-19. Clones were sequenced by immunoSEQ multiplex PCR, and TCRdb holds only the in-frame ones, with some missing. The data show about 210,000 clones, with roughly four fifths seen just once and about 7.3% held by the top ten. Sequencing used peripheral blood. The receptors come from a woman in her 50s with active or convalescent COVID-19. CDR3s include the opening cysteine and the closing phenylalanine or tryptophan. The order of the fields is V gene, D gene, clone size, J gene, CDR3 DNA, CDR3 protein. A D gene is named only where the DNA matches it firmly. Expanded clones are given a class, and other clones once, few, many or no size at all.

v_gene: TRBV9; d_gene: -; abundance: -; j_gene: TRBJ1-2; CDR3nt: TGTGCCAGCAGCGCACGTGAGGGCAACTATGGCTACACCTTC; CDR3aa: CASSAREGNYGYTF
v_gene: TRBV9; d_gene: TRBD1; abundance: -; j_gene: TRBJ1-5; CDR3nt: TGTGCCAGCAGCGTAGCAGGGGGGAATCAGCCCCAGCATTTT; CDR3aa: CASSVAGGNQPQHF
v_gene: TRBV4-2; d_gene: -; abundance: -; j_gene: TRBJ1-4; CDR3nt: TGTGCCAGCAGCCAGGCGGCAGGGGAAGGGGAAAAACTGTTTTTT; CDR3aa: CASSQAAGEGEKLFF
v_gene: TRBV10-2; d_gene: -; abundance: -; j_gene: TRBJ1-5; CDR3nt: TGCGCCAGCAGTGACGCAGGGTACCAGCCCCAGCATTTT; CDR3aa: CASSDAGYQPQHF
v_gene: TRBV2; d_gene: TRBD1; abundance: -; j_gene: TRBJ2-2; CDR3nt: TGTGCCAGCCGACCTAGGACAGGGGGCTTGACCGGGGAGCTGTTTTTT; CDR3aa: CASRPRTGGLTGELFF
v_gene: TRBV5-5; d_gene: -; abundance: -; j_gene: TRBJ2-1; CDR3nt: TGTGCCAGCAGCTTGGAACGTGGCCCCTACAATGAGCAGTTCTTC; CDR3aa: CASSLERGPYNEQFF
v_gene: TRBV11-1; d_gene: -; abundance: -; j_gene: TRBJ2-7; CDR3nt: TGTGCCAGCAGCTTAGTCCTAGCGCGACCCTACGAGCAGTACTTC; CDR3aa: CASSLVLARPYEQYF
v_gene: TRBV3-1/TRBV3-2; d_gene: -; abundance: -; j_gene: TRBJ1-2; CDR3nt: TGTGCCAGCAGCCAAGATGAGGGGGACCTGGATGGCTACACCTTC; CDR3aa: CASSQDEGDLDGYTF
v_gene: TRBV6-1; d_gene: -; abundance: once; j_gene: TRBJ1-2; CDR3nt: TGTGCCAGCAGTGAAAATATGGGAGACTATGGCTACACCTTC; CDR3aa: CASSENMGDYGYTF
v_gene: TRBV5-1; d_gene: -; abundance: -; j_gene: TRBJ2-2; CDR3nt: TGCGCCAGCAGCTTGGAGGCAGGGGATACCGGGGAGCTGTTTTTT; CDR3aa: CASSLEAGDTGELFF
v_gene: TRBV10-3; d_gene: -; abundance: -; j_gene: TRBJ1-2; CDR3nt: TGTGCCATCAGTGAGGAGCGGGGGACGGAAGGCTACACCTTC; CDR3aa: CAISEERGTEGYTF
v_gene: TRBV6-5; d_gene: -; abundance: -; j_gene: TRBJ1-3; CDR3nt: TGTGCCAGCAGATCCCAGGGGCTCGGTGGAAACACCATATATTTT; CDR3aa: CASRSQGLGGNTIYF
v_gene: TRBV12-3/TRBV12-4; d_gene: -; abundance: -; j_gene: TRBJ1-1; CDR3nt: TGTGCCAGCAGTGTCACAGGGTCACAGGGAGCTTTCTTT; CDR3aa: CASSVTGSQGAFF
v_gene: TRBV3-1/TRBV3-2; d_gene: -; abundance: -; j_gene: TRBJ2-1; CDR3nt: TGTGCCAGCAGCCAAGGAGAAGGAAGGCCTTGGTCGGGTGAGCAGTTCTTC; CDR3aa: CASSQGEGRPWSGEQFF
v_gene: TRBV5-4; d_gene: -; abundance: few; j_gene: TRBJ1-2; CDR3nt: TGTGCCAGCAGCTTTCAGCGCGGTTCCCTCTATGGCTACACCTTC; CDR3aa: CASSFQRGSLYGYTF
v_gene: TRBV5-4; d_gene: TRBD2; abundance: -; j_gene: TRBJ2-1; CDR3nt: TGTGCCAGCAGCTTGGCGCTAGCGGGGGGGCGACAGCAGTTCTTC; CDR3aa: CASSLALAGGRQQFF
v_gene: TRBV5-1; d_gene: -; abundance: -; j_gene: TRBJ2-2; CDR3nt: TGCGCCAGCAGCCCCGGGACTTGGGATAGCACCGGGGAGCTGTTTTTT; CDR3aa: CASSPGTWDSTGELFF
v_gene: TRBV3-1/TRBV3-2; d_gene: TRBD1; abundance: -; j_gene: TRBJ1-2; CDR3nt: TGTGCCAGCAGCCAAGGGACAGGGGGATGGGGCTACACCTTC; CDR3aa: CASSQGTGGWGYTF
v_gene: TRBV28; d_gene: TRBD1; abundance: -; j_gene: TRBJ2-6; CDR3nt: TGTGCCAGCAGTTTATCCGCCCCTGACACCGATGGGACAGGCAGCTCTGGGGCCAACGTCCTGACTTTC; CDR3aa: CASSLSAPDTDGTGSSGANVLTF
v_gene: TRBV2; d_gene: TRBD1; abundance: -; j_gene: TRBJ1-2; CDR3nt: TGTGCCAGCAGTGAAGAAGGGGGCACGGTGCCACGGGGCTACACCTTC; CDR3aa: CASSEEGGTVPRGYTF
v_gene: TRBV11-3; d_gene: TRBD2; abundance: -; j_gene: TRBJ2-4; CDR3nt: TGTGCCAGCAGCCCCGGTCGGGGGGAGTCGGGCAAAAACATTCAGTACTTC; CDR3aa: CASSPGRGESGKNIQYF
v_gene: TRBV28; d_gene: TRBD1; abundance: -; j_gene: TRBJ1-2; CDR3nt: TGTGCCAGCGGACTGGGGACAGACTACACCTTC; CDR3aa: CASGLGTDYTF
v_gene: TRBV10-1; d_gene: TRBD1; abundance: -; j_gene: TRBJ1-2; CDR3nt: TGCGCCAGCAGTTCCGACAGGGACTATGGCTACACCTTC; CDR3aa: CASSSDRDYGYTF
v_gene: TRBV18; d_gene: TRBD1; abundance: once; j_gene: TRBJ2-2; CDR3nt: TGTGCCAGCTCAATGCCGGGACAGGGGGCAAGGACCGGGGAGCTGTTTTTT; CDR3aa: CASSMPGQGARTGELFF
v_gene: TRBV19; d_gene: -; abundance: -; j_gene: TRBJ1-5; CDR3nt: TGTGCCAGTAGAATCCAGGGGTTCGGGAGCAATCAGCCCCAGCATTTT; CDR3aa: CASRIQGFGSNQPQHF
v_gene: TRBV21-1; d_gene: -; abundance: -; j_gene: TRBJ2-5; CDR3nt: TGTGCCAGCACCACCCCTCTAAAAGCGGGGAGGGAGACCCAGTACTTC; CDR3aa: CASTTPLKAGRETQYF
v_gene: TRBV7-3; d_gene: TRBD1; abundance: -; j_gene: TRBJ2-6; CDR3nt: TGTGCCAGCAGCCCCGGGGGGACAGGGGCATCTGGGGCCAACGTCCTGACTTTC; CDR3aa: CASSPGGTGASGANVLTF
v_gene: TRBV2; d_gene: TRBD1; abundance: -; j_gene: TRBJ2-4; CDR3nt: TGTGCCACGGGCTCCGGGACAGCAAAACACATTCAGTACTTC; CDR3aa: CATGSGTAKHIQYF
v_gene: TRBV11-2; d_gene: -; abundance: -; j_gene: TRBJ2-2; CDR3nt: TGTGCCAGCAGTCGGGTGGTGGACACCGGGGAGCTGTTTTTT; CDR3aa: CASSRVVDTGELFF
v_gene: TRBV7-2; d_gene: -; abundance: -; j_gene: TRBJ2-3; CDR3nt: TGTGCCAGCAGCACCGTGGGGCGCACAGATACGCAGTATTTT; CDR3aa: CASSTVGRTDTQYF
v_gene: TRBV6-5; d_gene: -; abundance: -; j_gene: TRBJ1-3; CDR3nt: TGTGCCAGCAGTTACGACGTGCTAGCTACTGGAAACACCATATATTTT; CDR3aa: CASSYDVLATGNTIYF
v_gene: TRBV5-6; d_gene: TRBD2; abundance: -; j_gene: TRBJ2-7; CDR3nt: TGTGCCAGCAGCCTGAGTGCAGCGGGAGGCTACGAGCAGTACTTC; CDR3aa: CASSLSAAGGYEQYF
v_gene: TRBV11-2; d_gene: -; abundance: -; j_gene: TRBJ2-3; CDR3nt: TGTGCCAGCAGCCCGTACACAGATACGCAGTATTTT; CDR3aa: CASSPYTDTQYF
v_gene: TRBV6-4; d_gene: -; abundance: -; j_gene: TRBJ1-2; CDR3nt: TGTGCCAGCAGTGAAGGGGCTCTTACTAACTATGGCTACACCTTC; CDR3aa: CASSEGALTNYGYTF
v_gene: TRBV14; d_gene: -; abundance: once; j_gene: TRBJ1-2; CDR3nt: TGTGCCAGCAGCCAAGGCCGGAACTATGGCTACACCTTC; CDR3aa: CASSQGRNYGYTF
v_gene: TRBV5-1; d_gene: -; abundance: -; j_gene: TRBJ2-1; CDR3nt: TGCGCCAGCAGCTTTACTACGGGTAGCGAGCAGTTCTTC; CDR3aa: CASSFTTGSEQFF
v_gene: TRBV7-2; d_gene: -; abundance: -; j_gene: TRBJ1-1; CDR3nt: TGTGCCAGCAGCTCCTCGAGGGTAATTGAAGCTTTCTTT; CDR3aa: CASSSSRVIEAFF
v_gene: TRBV27; d_gene: -; abundance: few; j_gene: TRBJ1-6; CDR3nt: TGTGCCAGCAGTTTGATCAGGGTGAATAATTCACCCCTCCACTTT; CDR3aa: CASSLIRVNNSPLHF
v_gene: TRBV19; d_gene: -; abundance: once; j_gene: TRBJ1-1; CDR3nt: TGTGCCAGTACTTACGGGAACACTGAAGCTTTCTTT; CDR3aa: CASTYGNTEAFF
v_gene: TRBV18; d_gene: -; abundance: -; j_gene: TRBJ2-7; CDR3nt: TGTGCCAGCTCACCACGGGGGGGCCTCTCCTACGAGCAGTACTTC; CDR3aa: CASSPRGGLSYEQYF
v_gene: TRBV28; d_gene: TRBD1; abundance: -; j_gene: TRBJ1-2; CDR3nt: TGTGCCAGCAGGCCCCCCCCGGGGGACAGAACACCGGAGGGCTATGGCTACACCTTC; CDR3aa: CASRPPPGDRTPEGYGYTF
v_gene: TRBV18; d_gene: -; abundance: -; j_gene: TRBJ1-4; CDR3nt: TGTGCCAGCTCACCGGCGGGAGAAAAACTGTTTTTT; CDR3aa: CASSPAGEKLFF
v_gene: TRBV7-3; d_gene: -; abundance: -; j_gene: TRBJ2-1; CDR3nt: TGTGCCAGCAGCCCGGCTAGCGTCTCCTACAATGAGCAGTTCTTC; CDR3aa: CASSPASVSYNEQFF
v_gene: TRBV4-1; d_gene: -; abundance: -; j_gene: TRBJ2-1; CDR3nt: TGCGCCAGCAGCCAAGAATCATGGGGGCTCATGTCCTACAATGAGCAGTTCTTC; CDR3aa: CASSQESWGLMSYNEQFF
v_gene: TRBV7-9; d_gene: TRBD2; abundance: -; j_gene: TRBJ2-2; CDR3nt: TGTGCCAGCAGCTTAGGGGGACTAGCGGGCCAGCTCGGGGAGCTGTTTTTT; CDR3aa: CASSLGGLAGQLGELFF
v_gene: TRBV6-5; d_gene: TRBD2; abundance: once; j_gene: TRBJ2-5; CDR3nt: TGTGCCATAGCGGGGAGTGGAGAGACCCAGTACTTC; CDR3aa: CAIAGSGETQYF
v_gene: TRBV7-9; d_gene: -; abundance: -; j_gene: TRBJ1-1; CDR3nt: TGTGCCAGCAGCTTCGGGTGGAGTATAGCTTTCTTT; CDR3aa: CASSFGWSIAFF
v_gene: TRBV13; d_gene: TRBD1; abundance: few; j_gene: TRBJ1-1; CDR3nt: TGTGCCAGCAGCTCGCTCCGGGACAGGGCGAACACTGAAGCTTTCTTT; CDR3aa: CASSSLRDRANTEAFF
v_gene: TRBV28; d_gene: TRBD2; abundance: once; j_gene: TRBJ2-7; CDR3nt: TGTGCCAGCAGTTCAGGGACTAGCTCCTTCTACGAGCAGTACTTC; CDR3aa: CASSSGTSSFYEQYF
v_gene: TRBV12-5; d_gene: -; abundance: -; j_gene: TRBJ2-1; CDR3nt: TGTGCTAGTGGTTTCGGACAAGACAATGAGCAGTTCTTC; CDR3aa: CASGFGQDNEQFF
v_gene: TRBV19; d_gene: -; abundance: -; j_gene: TRBJ1-5; CDR3nt: TGTGCCAGTAGTATAGCGACCTGGGCAGGGATCGATTATCAGCCCCAGCATTTT; CDR3aa: CASSIATWAGIDYQPQHF